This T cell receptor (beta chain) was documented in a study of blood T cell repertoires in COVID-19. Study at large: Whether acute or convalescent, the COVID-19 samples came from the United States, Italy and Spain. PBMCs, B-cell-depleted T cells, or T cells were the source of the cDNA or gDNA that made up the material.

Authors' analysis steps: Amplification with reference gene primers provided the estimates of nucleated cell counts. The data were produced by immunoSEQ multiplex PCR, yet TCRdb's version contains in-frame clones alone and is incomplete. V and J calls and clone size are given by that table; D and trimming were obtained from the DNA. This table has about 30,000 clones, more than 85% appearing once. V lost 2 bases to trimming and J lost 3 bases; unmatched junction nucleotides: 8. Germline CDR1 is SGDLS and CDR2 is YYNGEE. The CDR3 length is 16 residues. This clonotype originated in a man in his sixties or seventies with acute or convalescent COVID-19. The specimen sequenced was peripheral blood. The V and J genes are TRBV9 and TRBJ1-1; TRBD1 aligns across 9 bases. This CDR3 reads CASSVVQGAGHTEAFF. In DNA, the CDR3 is TGTGCCAGCAGCGTCGTACAGGGGGCCGGTCACACTGAAGCTTTCTTT.